The entry below describes one TCR beta chain. Its cognate antigen is unknown. V trimming: 2 bases; J trimming: 4 bases; junction bases outside the gene matches: 5. Per germline, CDR1 SGHTA and CDR2 FQGNSA. The CDR3 runs to 15 residues. The record originates from a study of cytomegalovirus exposure and HLA in healthy donors. Amplification used 60 Vbeta primers and 13 Jbeta primers. Sequencing was performed with immunoSEQ multiplex PCR; in TCRdb, only in-frame clones are kept and a portion is missing. Of roughly 150,000 clones listed, roughly 81% are singletons. The study's findings and limits: Across donors, most TCRs were seen rarely, yet some public ones were widespread. Prediction of most subjects' HLA-A and HLA-B alleles by TCR beta sequences was reportedly accurate. Among donors in an Asian-associated ancestry cluster, a later analysis reportedly found fewer N-insertions than the approximately 670-donor mean. The listing of 150 or so TCR beta chains classed them as cytomegalovirus-associated.

The receptor was isolated from a man aged 25 to 45 in good health and CMV-seropositive. Sequencing input: PBMCs. The V and J genes are TRBV7-2 and TRBJ1-3, with TRBD1 matching 7 bases. The CDR3 sequence: CASSLTQGKGNTIYF. CDR3 coding DNA: TGTGCCAGCAGCTTAACACAGGGGAAGGGAAACACCATATATTTT.